These T cell receptor beta chains were read from a single sample in a study of chemoradiotherapy in HPV16-positive cancers. Clones were sequenced by immunoSEQ multiplex PCR, and TCRdb holds only the in-frame ones, with some missing. The sample has about 6,600 clones, roughly 80% seen once. Sequenced here: tumor tissue, sampled from a patient who underwent chemoradiotherapy. Source of these receptors: a human donor with HPV-associated anogenital cancer. CDR3s include the opening cysteine and the closing phenylalanine or tryptophan. D genes are given only for firm matches. Some rows mark clone size as missing; the rest say once, few, many or name a class of expanded clone.

v_call	clone_size	j_call	d_call	cdr3_aa	cdr3_nt
TRBV6-1	NA	TRBJ2-5	TRBD1	CASRMQTGVYGTQYF	TGTGCCAGCAGAATGCAGACAGGGGTTTACGGGACCCAGTACTTC
TRBV28	NA	TRBJ1-2	NA	CASSLSPGVGGYTF	TGTGCCAGCAGTTTAAGCCCCGGGGTTGGTGGCTACACCTTC
TRBV7-8	NA	TRBJ2-2	NA	CASSPTRITNANTGELFF	TGTGCCAGCAGCCCGACTCGAATAACAAACGCGAACACCGGGGAGCTGTTTTTT
TRBV7-3	NA	TRBJ2-6	TRBD2	CASSLQGPTSGRSGANVLTF	TGTGCCAGCAGCTTACAGGGTCCGACTAGCGGGAGATCTGGGGCCAACGTCCTGACTTTC
TRBV12-1	NA	TRBJ2-7	NA	CASSFPGHHYEQYF	TGTGCCAGCAGCTTCCCGGGACACCACTACGAGCAGTACTTC
TRBV29-1	NA	TRBJ1-1	TRBD1	CSVRQGGRTEAFF	TGCAGCGTCCGACAGGGTGGTCGGACTGAAGCTTTCTTT
TRBV28	once	TRBJ1-2	TRBD1	CASSPPGQGVYYGYTF	TGTGCCAGCAGTCCGCCGGGACAGGGGGTGTACTATGGCTACACCTTC
TRBV5-1	few	TRBJ2-4	NA	CASSRDSVNIQYF	TGCGCCAGCAGCCGGGACTCCGTGAACATTCAGTACTTC
TRBV6-1	NA	TRBJ1-4	NA	CASSPKGQFNEKLFF	TGTGCCAGCAGTCCTAAAGGACAGTTTAATGAAAAACTGTTTTTT
TRBV15	NA	TRBJ2-3	NA	CATSRDWGTDTQYF	TGTGCCACCAGCAGAGACTGGGGCACAGATACGCAGTATTTT
TRBV27	NA	TRBJ2-4	NA	CASSLSSTGKSNIQYF	TGTGCCAGCAGTTTGTCCTCGACCGGGAAAAGCAACATTCAGTACTTC
TRBV5-1	NA	TRBJ2-1	TRBD2	CASSVTSGGPNEQFF	TGCGCCAGCAGCGTGACTAGCGGGGGCCCCAATGAGCAGTTCTTC
TRBV2	few	TRBJ1-2	NA	CASSPRRVDYGYTF	TGTGCCAGCAGTCCGCGTCGGGTGGATTATGGCTACACCTTC
TRBV7-9	NA	TRBJ1-2	NA	CASSFPEAVYGYTF	TGTGCCAGCAGCTTCCCTGAGGCGGTTTATGGCTACACCTTC
TRBV28	NA	TRBJ2-5	NA	CASSLRQETQYF	TGTGCCAGCAGTTTACGGCAAGAGACCCAGTACTTC
TRBV18	NA	TRBJ1-1	NA	CASSPNSGNTEAFF	TGTGCCAGCTCACCAAACAGTGGGAACACTGAAGCTTTCTTT
TRBV7-9	NA	TRBJ2-5	TRBD2	CASSLVGGRAGSETQYF	TGTGCCAGCAGCTTAGTGGGGGGGAGGGCCGGGTCGGAGACCCAGTACTTC
TRBV9	NA	TRBJ1-1	NA	CASSVGGRSEAFF	TGTGCCAGCAGCGTAGGGGGACGTAGTGAAGCTTTCTTT
TRBV27	once	TRBJ2-3	TRBD2	CASRRLAGGLTDTQYF	TGTGCCAGCCGTAGACTAGCGGGAGGACTCACAGATACGCAGTATTTT
TRBV5-1	NA	TRBJ2-7	NA	CASSGFSKTRQRASYEQYF	TGCGCCAGCAGCGGATTTTCGAAAACCAGACAGCGCGCCTCCTACGAGCAGTACTTC
TRBV2	NA	TRBJ1-2	TRBD1	CASRTGSLANYGYTF	TGTGCCAGCAGGACAGGGAGTTTAGCTAACTATGGCTACACCTTC
TRBV10-3	NA	TRBJ1-4	NA	CAISERGGANEKLFF	TGTGCCATCAGTGAGAGAGGGGGAGCTAATGAAAAACTGTTTTTT
TRBV2	NA	TRBJ2-5	TRBD2	CASGGGVIETQYF	TGTGCCAGCGGGGGGGGTGTGATCGAGACCCAGTACTTC
TRBV5-4	NA	TRBJ1-1	NA	CASSLAPAGEAFF	TGTGCCAGCAGCTTGGCCCCGGCAGGGGAAGCTTTCTTT
TRBV11-3	NA	TRBJ2-5	NA	CASGGGVGATTLQETQYF	TGTGCCAGCGGGGGTGGAGTGGGGGCCACTACCCTCCAAGAGACCCAGTACTTC
TRBV27	few	TRBJ1-3	NA	CASSYRDPQSSGNTIYF	TGTGCCAGCAGTTACAGGGACCCTCAAAGCTCTGGAAACACCATATATTTT
TRBV5-6	NA	TRBJ2-7	TRBD2	CASSWGVTSGGYEQYF	TGTGCCAGCAGCTGGGGGGTGACTAGCGGGGGTTACGAGCAGTACTTC
TRBV30	NA	TRBJ1-5	TRBD1	CAWSPGTGDGQPQHF	TGTGCCTGGAGTCCCGGGACAGGGGACGGTCAGCCCCAGCATTTT
TRBV7-9	NA	TRBJ2-4	NA	CASSLGSGAKNIQYF	TGTGCCAGCAGCTTAGGTTCGGGAGCCAAAAACATTCAGTACTTC
TRBV5-1	NA	TRBJ2-3	NA	CASSLVGVYTDTQYF	TGCGCCAGCAGCTTGGTGGGCGTGTACACAGATACGCAGTATTTT
TRBV12-5	few	TRBJ2-3	TRBD2	CASGLTSGTSSPDTQYF	TGTGCTAGTGGTTTGACCAGTGGGACTAGCAGCCCAGATACGCAGTATTTT
TRBV5-1	NA	TRBJ1-4	TRBD1	CASSLGRGTNEKLFF	TGCGCCAGCAGCTTGGGCAGGGGGACTAATGAAAAACTGTTTTTT
TRBV19	NA	TRBJ1-4	NA	CASSDDWGALDEKLFF	TGTGCCAGTAGTGACGATTGGGGGGCCCTGGATGAAAAACTGTTTTTT
TRBV14	few	TRBJ2-7	TRBD1	CASSPQDRVHEQYF	TGTGCCAGCAGCCCTCAGGACAGGGTCCACGAGCAGTACTTC
TRBV11-2	NA	TRBJ2-2	NA	CASSFSSTQRGNTGELFF	TGTGCCAGCAGCTTCTCCTCAACCCAGAGGGGTAACACCGGGGAGCTGTTTTTT
TRBV11-2	NA	TRBJ1-2	NA	CASSRTGINYGYTF	TGTGCCAGCAGCCGTACAGGGATTAACTATGGCTACACCTTC
TRBV9	NA	TRBJ1-6	NA	CASSVAGADSPLHF	TGTGCCAGCAGCGTCGCAGGGGCAGATTCACCCCTCCACTTT
TRBV6-6	NA	TRBJ1-5	NA	CASKSEGHQPQHF	TGTGCCAGCAAATCTGAGGGTCATCAGCCCCAGCATTTT
TRBV30	NA	TRBJ1-4	NA	CAWSVAGREKLFF	TGTGCCTGGAGTGTTGCAGGTAGAGAAAAACTGTTTTTT
TRBV21-1	few	TRBJ2-1	NA	CASSKASSSGPLAGGFNEQFF	TGTGCCAGCAGCAAAGCCTCCTCCTCTGGTCCGCTAGCGGGAGGGTTCAATGAGCAGTTCTTC
TRBV15	NA	TRBJ1-2	NA	CATSRDTGPGGGYTF	TGTGCCACCAGCAGAGATACGGGTCCGGGAGGAGGCTACACCTTC
TRBV15	NA	TRBJ1-1	NA	CATSASDLNTEAFF	TGTGCCACCAGCGCGTCCGACTTGAACACTGAAGCTTTCTTT
TRBV2	NA	TRBJ2-5	NA	CASGGDSFQETQYF	TGTGCCAGCGGGGGCGACAGCTTTCAAGAGACCCAGTACTTC
TRBV5-1	NA	TRBJ2-7	TRBD1	CASADRDPSYEQYF	TGCGCCAGCGCCGACAGGGACCCCTCCTACGAGCAGTACTTC
TRBV30	NA	TRBJ2-7	NA	CAWGVGGYEQYF	TGTGCCTGGGGGGTAGGGGGCTACGAGCAGTACTTC
TRBV6-5	few	TRBJ1-3	NA	CASSRGSHTIYF	TGTGCCAGCAGCCGGGGGTCTCACACCATATATTTT
TRBV5-4	NA	TRBJ2-2	NA	CASSLDTYGELFF	TGTGCCAGCAGCCTGGACACCTACGGGGAGCTGTTTTTT
TRBV2	once	TRBJ2-6	NA	CASSARTDYSGANVLTF	TGTGCCAGCAGTGCTAGGACAGACTACTCTGGGGCCAACGTCCTGACTTTC
TRBV10-3	few	TRBJ1-5	TRBD1	CAIREGTGRNQPQHF	TGTGCCATCAGGGAAGGGACAGGGAGGAATCAGCCCCAGCATTTT
TRBV27	NA	TRBJ2-1	TRBD2	CASSPLGVVAGRARSYNEQFF	TGTGCCAGCAGTCCCTTGGGGGTGGTAGCGGGACGGGCCAGAAGCTACAATGAGCAGTTCTTC
TRBV7-2	NA	TRBJ2-2	NA	CAHHDRTGELFF	TGTGCCCACCATGACCGCACCGGGGAGCTGTTTTTT
TRBV7-4	NA	TRBJ2-4	TRBD2	CASTLLAENIQYF	TGTGCCAGCACCCTACTAGCGGAAAACATTCAGTACTTC
TRBV9	NA	TRBJ2-7	NA	CASSAGLNSYEQYF	TGTGCCAGCAGCGCCGGACTAAACTCCTACGAGCAGTACTTC
TRBV5-6	NA	TRBJ1-2	NA	CASSLPGTYGYTF	TGTGCCAGCAGCTTGCCCGGGACCTATGGCTACACCTTC